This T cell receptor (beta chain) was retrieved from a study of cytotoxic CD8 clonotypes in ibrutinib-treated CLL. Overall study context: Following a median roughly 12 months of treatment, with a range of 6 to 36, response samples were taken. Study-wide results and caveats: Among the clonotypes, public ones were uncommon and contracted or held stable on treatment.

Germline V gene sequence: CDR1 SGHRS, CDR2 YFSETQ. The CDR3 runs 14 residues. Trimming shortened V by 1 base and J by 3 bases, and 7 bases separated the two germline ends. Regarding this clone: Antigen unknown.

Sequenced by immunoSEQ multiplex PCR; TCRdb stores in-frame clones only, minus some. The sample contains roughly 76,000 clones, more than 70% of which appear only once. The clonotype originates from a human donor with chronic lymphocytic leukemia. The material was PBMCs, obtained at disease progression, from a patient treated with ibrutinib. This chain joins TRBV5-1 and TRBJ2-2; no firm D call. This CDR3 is CASSLQAYTGELFF. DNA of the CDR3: TGCGCCAGCAGCTTGCAGGCATACACCGGGGAGCTGTTTTTT.